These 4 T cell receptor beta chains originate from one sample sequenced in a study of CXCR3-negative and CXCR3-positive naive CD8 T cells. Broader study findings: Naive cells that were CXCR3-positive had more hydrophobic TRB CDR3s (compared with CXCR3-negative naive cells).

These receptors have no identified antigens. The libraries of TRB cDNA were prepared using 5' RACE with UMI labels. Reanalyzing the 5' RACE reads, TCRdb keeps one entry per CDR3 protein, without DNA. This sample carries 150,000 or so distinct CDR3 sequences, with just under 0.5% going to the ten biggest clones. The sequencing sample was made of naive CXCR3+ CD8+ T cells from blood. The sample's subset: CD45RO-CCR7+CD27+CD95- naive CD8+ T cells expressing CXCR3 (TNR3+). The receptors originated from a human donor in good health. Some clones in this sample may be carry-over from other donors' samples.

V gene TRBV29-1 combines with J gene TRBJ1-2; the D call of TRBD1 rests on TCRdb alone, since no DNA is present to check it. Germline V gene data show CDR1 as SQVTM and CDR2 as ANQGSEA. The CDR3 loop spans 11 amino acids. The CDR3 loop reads CSVVVREGYTF.

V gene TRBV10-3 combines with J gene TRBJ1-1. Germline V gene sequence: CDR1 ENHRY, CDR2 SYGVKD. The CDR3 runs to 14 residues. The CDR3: CAIRGDEGYTEAFF.

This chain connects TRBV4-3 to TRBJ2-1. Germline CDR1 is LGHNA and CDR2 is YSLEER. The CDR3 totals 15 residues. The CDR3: CASSHTRSSYNEQFF.

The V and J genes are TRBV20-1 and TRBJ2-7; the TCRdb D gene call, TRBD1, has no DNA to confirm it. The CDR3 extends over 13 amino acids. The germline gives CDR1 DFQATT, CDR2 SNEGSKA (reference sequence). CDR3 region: CSATAGVNYEQYF.